This T cell receptor beta chain was sequenced in a study of identical twins. A universal primer site was added by template switching, and unique molecular identifiers were carried by the cDNA. One entry per CDR3 protein, called by TCRdb with MiXCR from the 5' RACE reads. This sample has 250,000 or so distinct CDR3 sequences; about 8.9% occur once, and the top ten carry 2.5% to 3.5%. Points from the study as a whole: Reduced insertions were recorded for abundant cord blood beta clonotypes, with no such pattern in memory repertoires.

This clonotype was counted at least ten times. What it recognizes is unknown. This CDR3 has 13 residues. Trimming pared 2 bases from V and 1 base from J, leaving 6 bases between. Germline V gene data show CDR1 as ENHRY and CDR2 as SYGVKD. The same sample was also studied in work on yellow fever vaccine responses in identical twins.

The rearrangement links TRBV10-3 to TRBJ2-7; TRBD2 is a possible D gene (6 bases). The clonotype was recovered from a woman between 18 and 29 years old in good health. Sequencing input: CD8+ T cells sorted from blood. CDR3 amino acids: CAISERGSYEQYF. As DNA, the CDR3 is TGTGCCATCAGTGAGCGGGGGTCCTACGAGCAGTACTTC.